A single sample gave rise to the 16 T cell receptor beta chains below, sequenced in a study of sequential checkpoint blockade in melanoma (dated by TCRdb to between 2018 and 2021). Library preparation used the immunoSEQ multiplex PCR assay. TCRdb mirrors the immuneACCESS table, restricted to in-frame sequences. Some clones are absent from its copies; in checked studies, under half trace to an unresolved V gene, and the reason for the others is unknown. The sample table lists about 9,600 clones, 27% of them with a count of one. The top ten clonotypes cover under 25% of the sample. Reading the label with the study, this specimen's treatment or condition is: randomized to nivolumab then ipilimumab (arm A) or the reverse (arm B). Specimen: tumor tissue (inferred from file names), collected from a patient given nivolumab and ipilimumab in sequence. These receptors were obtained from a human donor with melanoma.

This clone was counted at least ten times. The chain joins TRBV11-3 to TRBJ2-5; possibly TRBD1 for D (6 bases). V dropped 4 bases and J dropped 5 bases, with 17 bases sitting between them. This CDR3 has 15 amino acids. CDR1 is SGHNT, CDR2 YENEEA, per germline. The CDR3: CASSWSRGRAETQYF. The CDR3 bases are TGTGCCAGCAGCTGGAGCAGGGGCCGGGCGGAGACCCAGTACTTC. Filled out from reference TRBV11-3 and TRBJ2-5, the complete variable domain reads EAGVVQSPRYKIIEKKQPVAFWCNPISGHNTLYWYLQNLGQGPELLIRYENEEAVDDSQLPKDRFSAERLKGVDSTLKIQPAELGDSAVYLCASSWSRGRAETQYFGPGTRLLVL.

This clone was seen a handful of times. CDR3 loop: CASSPGVESGNTIYF. CDR3 bases: TGTGCCAGCAGCCCCGGGGTCGAATCGGGAAACACCATATATTTT. The chain joins TRBV11-3 to TRBJ1-3; the D is unclear. The V end was cut by 5 bases, the J end by 4 bases, with 15 bases between. CDR3 length equals 15 residues. Looked up from germline, CDR1 is SGHNT and CDR2 is YENEEA. The full variable domain, its missing parts supplied by reference TRBV11-3 and TRBJ1-3, is EAGVVQSPRYKIIEKKQPVAFWCNPISGHNTLYWYLQNLGQGPELLIRYENEEAVDDSQLPKDRFSAERLKGVDSTLKIQPAELGDSAVYLCASSPGVESGNTIYFGEGSWLTVV.

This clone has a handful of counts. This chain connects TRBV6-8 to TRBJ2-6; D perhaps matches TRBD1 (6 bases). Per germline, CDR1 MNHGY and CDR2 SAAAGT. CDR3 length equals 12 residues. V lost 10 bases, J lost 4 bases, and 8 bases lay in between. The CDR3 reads CAIGQGANVLTF. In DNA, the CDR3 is TGTGCCATAGGACAGGGGGCCAACGTCCTGACTTTC.

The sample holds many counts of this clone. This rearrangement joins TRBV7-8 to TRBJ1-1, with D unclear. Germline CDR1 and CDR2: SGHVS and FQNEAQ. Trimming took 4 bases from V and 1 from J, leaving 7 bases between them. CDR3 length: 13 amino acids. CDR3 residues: CASSSWGNTEAFF. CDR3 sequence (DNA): TGTGCCAGCAGCTCGTGGGGGAACACTGAAGCTTTCTTT.

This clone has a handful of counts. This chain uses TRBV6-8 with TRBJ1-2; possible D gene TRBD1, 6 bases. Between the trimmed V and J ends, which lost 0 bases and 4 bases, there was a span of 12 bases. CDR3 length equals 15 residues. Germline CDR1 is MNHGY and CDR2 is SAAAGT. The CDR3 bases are TGTGCCAGCAGTTACTCTACCACAGGGAGCTATGGCTACACCTTC. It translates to CASSYSTTGSYGYTF.

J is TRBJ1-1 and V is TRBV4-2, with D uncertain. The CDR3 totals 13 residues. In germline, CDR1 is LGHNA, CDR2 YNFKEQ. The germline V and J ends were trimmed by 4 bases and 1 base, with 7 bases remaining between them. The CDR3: CASSRLGNTEAFF. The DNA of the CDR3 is TGTGCCAGCAGCCGGTTGGGGAACACTGAAGCTTTCTTT.

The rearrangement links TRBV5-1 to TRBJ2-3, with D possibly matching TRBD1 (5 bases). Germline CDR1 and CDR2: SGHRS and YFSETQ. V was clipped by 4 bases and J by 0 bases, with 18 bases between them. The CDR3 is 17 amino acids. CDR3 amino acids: CASSQGLQAESTDTQYF. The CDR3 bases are TGCGCCAGCAGCCAGGGCCTTCAGGCAGAAAGCACAGATACGCAGTATTTT.

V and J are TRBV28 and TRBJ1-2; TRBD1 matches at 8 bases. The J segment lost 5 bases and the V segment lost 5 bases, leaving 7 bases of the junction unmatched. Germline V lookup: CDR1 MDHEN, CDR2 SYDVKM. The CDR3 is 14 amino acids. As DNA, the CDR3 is TGTGCCAGCAGTGAAACAGGGGGACTTTATGGCTACACCTTC. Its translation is CASSETGGLYGYTF.

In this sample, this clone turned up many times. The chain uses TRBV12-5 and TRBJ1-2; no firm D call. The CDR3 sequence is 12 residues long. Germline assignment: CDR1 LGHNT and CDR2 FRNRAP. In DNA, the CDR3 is TGTGCCAGCAAGGATTTTAACTATGGCTACACCTTC. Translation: CASKDFNYGYTF.

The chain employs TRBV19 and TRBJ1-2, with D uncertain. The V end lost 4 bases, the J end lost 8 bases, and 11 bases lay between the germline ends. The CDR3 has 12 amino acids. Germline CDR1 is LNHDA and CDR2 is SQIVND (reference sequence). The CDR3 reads CASSRIEGGYTF. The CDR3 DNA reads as TGTGCCAGTAGTAGGATCGAAGGAGGCTACACCTTC.

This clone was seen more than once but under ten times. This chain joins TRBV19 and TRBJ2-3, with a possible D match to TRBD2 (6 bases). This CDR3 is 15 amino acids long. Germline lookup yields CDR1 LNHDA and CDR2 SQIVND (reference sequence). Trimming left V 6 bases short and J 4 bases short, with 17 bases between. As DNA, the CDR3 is TGTGCCAGTAGCCCGGAAGGTAGCGGCGCAGATACGCAGTATTTT. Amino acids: CASSPEGSGADTQYF. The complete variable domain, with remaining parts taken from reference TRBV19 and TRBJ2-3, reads DGGITQSPKYLFRKEGQNVTLSCEQNLNHDAMYWYRQDPGQGLRLIYYSQIVNDFQKGDIAEGYSVSREKKESFPLTVTSAQKNPTAFYLCASSPEGSGADTQYFGPGTRLTVL.

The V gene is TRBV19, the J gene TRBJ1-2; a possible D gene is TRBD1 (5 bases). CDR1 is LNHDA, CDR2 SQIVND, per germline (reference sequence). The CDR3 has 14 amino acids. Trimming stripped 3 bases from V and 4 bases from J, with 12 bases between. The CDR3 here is CASSIVGAPYGYTF. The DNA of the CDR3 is TGTGCCAGTAGTATCGTAGGGGCTCCCTATGGCTACACCTTC.

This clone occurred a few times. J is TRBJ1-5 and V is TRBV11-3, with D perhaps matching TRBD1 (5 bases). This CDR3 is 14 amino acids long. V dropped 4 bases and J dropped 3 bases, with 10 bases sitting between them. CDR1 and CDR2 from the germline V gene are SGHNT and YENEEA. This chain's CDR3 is CASSSLGHNQPQHF. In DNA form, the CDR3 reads TGTGCCAGCAGCTCATTGGGGCACAATCAGCCCCAGCATTTT.

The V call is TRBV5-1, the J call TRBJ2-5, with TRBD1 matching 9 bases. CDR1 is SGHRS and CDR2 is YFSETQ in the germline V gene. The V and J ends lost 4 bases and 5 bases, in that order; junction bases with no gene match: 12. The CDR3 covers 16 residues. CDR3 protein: CASSVLGTGFGETQYF. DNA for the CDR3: TGCGCCAGCAGCGTCCTCGGGACAGGGTTTGGGGAGACCCAGTACTTC.

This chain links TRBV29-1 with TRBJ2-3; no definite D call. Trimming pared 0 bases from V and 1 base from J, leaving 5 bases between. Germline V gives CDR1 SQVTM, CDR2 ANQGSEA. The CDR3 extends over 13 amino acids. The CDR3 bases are TGCAGCGTTGAAGATTCGGGCACAGATACGCAGTATTTT. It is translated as CSVEDSGTDTQYF.

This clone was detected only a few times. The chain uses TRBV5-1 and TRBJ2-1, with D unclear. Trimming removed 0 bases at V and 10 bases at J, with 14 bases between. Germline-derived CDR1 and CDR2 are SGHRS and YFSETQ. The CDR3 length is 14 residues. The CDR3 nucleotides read TGCGCCAGCAGCTTGGAAGATAGGGTCTGGGAGCAGTTCTTC. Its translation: CASSLEDRVWEQFF.